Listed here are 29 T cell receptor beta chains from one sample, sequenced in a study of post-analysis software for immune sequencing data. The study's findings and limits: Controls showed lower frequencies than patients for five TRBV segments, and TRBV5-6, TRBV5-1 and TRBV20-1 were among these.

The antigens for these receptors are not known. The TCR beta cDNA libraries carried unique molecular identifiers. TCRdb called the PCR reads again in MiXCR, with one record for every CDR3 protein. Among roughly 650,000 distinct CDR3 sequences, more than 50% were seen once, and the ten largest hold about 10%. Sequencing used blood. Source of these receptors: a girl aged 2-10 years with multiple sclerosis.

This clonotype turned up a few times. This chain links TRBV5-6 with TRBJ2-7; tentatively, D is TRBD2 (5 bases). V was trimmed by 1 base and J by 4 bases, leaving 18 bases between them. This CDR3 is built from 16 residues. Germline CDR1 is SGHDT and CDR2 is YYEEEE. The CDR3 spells CASSLISFRGRYEQYF. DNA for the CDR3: TGTGCCAGCAGCTTGATATCCTTCCGGGGTAGGTACGAGCAGTACTTC.

The CDR3 DNA follows: TGTGCCAGCAGCCAAAGCGGATTTCAGTATTTT. This sequence encodes CASSQSGFQYF. J is TRBJ2-3 and V is TRBV6-2 or TRBV6-3, with D perhaps matching TRBD2 (5 bases). CDR1 and CDR2 (germline): MNHEY, SVGEGT. The CDR3 runs to 11 residues. V lost 6 bases, J lost 12 bases, and 13 bases lay in between.

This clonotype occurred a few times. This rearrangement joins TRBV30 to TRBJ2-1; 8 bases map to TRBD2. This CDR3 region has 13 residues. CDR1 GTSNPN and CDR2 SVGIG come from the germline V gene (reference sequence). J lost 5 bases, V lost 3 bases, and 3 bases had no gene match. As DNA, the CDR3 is TGTGCCTGGAGGGGACTAGTAAACAATGAGCAGTTCTTC. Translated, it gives CAWRGLVNNEQFF.

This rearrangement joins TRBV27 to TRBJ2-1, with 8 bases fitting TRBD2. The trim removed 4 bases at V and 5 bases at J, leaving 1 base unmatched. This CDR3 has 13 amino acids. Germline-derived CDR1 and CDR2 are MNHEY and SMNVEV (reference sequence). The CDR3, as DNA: TGTGCCAGCAGTTGGCGGGAGGACAATGAGCAGTTCTTC. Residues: CASSWREDNEQFF.

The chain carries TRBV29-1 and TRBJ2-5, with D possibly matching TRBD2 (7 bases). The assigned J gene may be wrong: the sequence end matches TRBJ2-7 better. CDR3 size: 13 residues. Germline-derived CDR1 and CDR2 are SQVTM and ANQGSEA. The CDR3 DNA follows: TGCAGCGTTTCGAGGGGGGGATCTGGCGAGCAGTACTTC. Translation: CSVSRGGSGEQYF.

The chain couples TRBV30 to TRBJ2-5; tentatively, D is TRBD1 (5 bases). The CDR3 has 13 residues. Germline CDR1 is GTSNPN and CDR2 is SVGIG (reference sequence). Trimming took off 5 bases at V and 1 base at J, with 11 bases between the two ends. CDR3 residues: CAWVGHSQETQYF. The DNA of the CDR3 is TGTGCCTGGGTGGGGCATTCCCAAGAGACCCAGTACTTC.

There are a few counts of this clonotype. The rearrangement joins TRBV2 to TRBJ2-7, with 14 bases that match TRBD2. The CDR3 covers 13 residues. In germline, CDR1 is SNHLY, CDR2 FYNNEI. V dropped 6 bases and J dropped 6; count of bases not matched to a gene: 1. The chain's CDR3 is CASSGLAGGEQYF. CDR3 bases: TGTGCCAGCAGCGGACTAGCGGGAGGCGAGCAGTACTTC.

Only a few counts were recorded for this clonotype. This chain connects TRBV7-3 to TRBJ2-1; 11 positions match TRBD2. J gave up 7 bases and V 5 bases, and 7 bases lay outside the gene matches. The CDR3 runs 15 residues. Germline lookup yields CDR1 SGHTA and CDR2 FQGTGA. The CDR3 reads CASSQLAGVGNEQFF. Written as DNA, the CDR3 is TGTGCCAGCAGCCAACTAGCGGGAGTAGGAAATGAGCAGTTCTTC.

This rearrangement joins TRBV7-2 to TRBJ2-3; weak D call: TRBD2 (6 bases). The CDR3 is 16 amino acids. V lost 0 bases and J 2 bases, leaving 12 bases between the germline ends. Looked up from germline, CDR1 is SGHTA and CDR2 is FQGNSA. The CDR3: CASSLAISGTTDTQYF. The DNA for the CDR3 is TGTGCCAGCAGCTTAGCGATTAGCGGAACCACAGATACGCAGTATTTT.

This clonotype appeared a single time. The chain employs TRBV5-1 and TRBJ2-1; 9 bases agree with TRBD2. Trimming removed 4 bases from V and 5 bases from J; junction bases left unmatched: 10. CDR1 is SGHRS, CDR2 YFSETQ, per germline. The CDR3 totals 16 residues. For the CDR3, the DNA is TGCGCCAGCAGCCGGGGGGGACTAGCAGCCGACAATGAGCAGTTCTTC. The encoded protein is CASSRGGLAADNEQFF.

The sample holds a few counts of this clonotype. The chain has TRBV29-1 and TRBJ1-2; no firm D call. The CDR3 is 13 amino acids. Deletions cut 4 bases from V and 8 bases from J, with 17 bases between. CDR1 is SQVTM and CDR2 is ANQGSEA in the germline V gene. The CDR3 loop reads CSVGVGSKGGYTF. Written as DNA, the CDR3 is TGCAGCGTTGGGGTCGGAAGCAAAGGGGGCTACACCTTC.

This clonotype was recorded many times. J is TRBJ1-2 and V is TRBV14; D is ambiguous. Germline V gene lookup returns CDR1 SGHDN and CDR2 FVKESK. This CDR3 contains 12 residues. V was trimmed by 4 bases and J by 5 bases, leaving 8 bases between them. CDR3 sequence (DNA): TGTGCCAGCAGCCCGGGGTCTTATGGCTACACCTTC. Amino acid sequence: CASSPGSYGYTF. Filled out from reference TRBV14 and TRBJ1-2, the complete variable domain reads EAGVTQFPSHSVIEKGQTVTLRCDPISGHDNLYWYRRVMGKEIKFLLHFVKESKQDESGMPNNRFLAERTGGTYSTLKVQPAELEDSGVYFCASSPGSYGYTFGSGTRLTVV.

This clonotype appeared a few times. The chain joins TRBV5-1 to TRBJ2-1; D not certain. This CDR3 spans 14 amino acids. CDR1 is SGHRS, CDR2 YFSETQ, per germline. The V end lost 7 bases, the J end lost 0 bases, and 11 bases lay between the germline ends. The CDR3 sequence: CASFGGSSYNEQFF. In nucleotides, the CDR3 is TGCGCCAGCTTTGGCGGTAGCTCCTACAATGAGCAGTTCTTC.

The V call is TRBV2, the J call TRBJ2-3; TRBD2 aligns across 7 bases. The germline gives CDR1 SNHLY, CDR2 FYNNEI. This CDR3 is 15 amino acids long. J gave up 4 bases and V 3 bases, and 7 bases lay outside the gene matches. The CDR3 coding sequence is TGTGCCAGCAGTGAGGACTGGGGAGGGCCAGATACGCAGTATTTT. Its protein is CASSEDWGGPDTQYF.

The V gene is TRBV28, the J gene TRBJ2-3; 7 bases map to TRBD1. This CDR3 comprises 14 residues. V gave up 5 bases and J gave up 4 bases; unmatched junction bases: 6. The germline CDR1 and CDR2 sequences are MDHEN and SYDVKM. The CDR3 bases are TGTGCCAGCAGTGTCCGAGGGGGCCCAGATACGCAGTATTTT. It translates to CASSVRGGPDTQYF.

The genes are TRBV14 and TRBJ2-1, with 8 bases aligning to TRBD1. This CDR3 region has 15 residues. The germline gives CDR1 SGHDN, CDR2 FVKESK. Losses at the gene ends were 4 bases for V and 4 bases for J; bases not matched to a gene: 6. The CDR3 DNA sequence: TGTGCCAGCAGCCCCCCCAGGGGGCATTACAATGAGCAGTTCTTC. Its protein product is CASSPPRGHYNEQFF.

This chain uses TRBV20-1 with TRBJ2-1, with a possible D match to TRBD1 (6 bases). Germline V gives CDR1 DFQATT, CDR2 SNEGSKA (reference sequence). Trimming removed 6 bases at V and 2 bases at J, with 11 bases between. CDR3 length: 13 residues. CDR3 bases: TGCAGTGCGGTCAGGGGAACCTACAATGAGCAGTTCTTC. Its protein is CSAVRGTYNEQFF.

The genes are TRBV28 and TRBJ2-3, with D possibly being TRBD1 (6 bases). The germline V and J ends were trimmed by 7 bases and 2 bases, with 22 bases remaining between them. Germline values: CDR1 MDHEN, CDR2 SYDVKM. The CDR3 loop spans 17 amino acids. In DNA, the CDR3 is TGTGCCAGCACCTCTCCCCGGGACATTGCCTACACAGATACGCAGTATTTT. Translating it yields CASTSPRDIAYTDTQYF.

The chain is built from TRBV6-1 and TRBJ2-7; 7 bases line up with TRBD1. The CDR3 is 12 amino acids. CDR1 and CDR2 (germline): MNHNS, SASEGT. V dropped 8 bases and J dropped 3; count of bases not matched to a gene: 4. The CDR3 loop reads CASLDRDYEQYF. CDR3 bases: TGTGCCAGCCTTGACAGGGACTACGAGCAGTACTTC.

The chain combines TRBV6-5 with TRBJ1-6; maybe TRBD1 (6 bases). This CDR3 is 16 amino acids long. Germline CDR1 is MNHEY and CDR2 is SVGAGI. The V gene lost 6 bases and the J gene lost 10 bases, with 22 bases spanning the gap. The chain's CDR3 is CASSTPRIGGGSPLHF. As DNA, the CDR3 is TGTGCCAGCAGCACCCCCAGGATCGGAGGGGGATCACCCCTCCACTTT.

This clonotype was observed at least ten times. The CDR3 region is CASSDVGLAGGETQYF. The CDR3 nucleotides are TGTGCCAGCAGTGATGTTGGGCTAGCGGGGGGAGAGACCCAGTACTTC. This chain links TRBV25-1 with TRBJ2-5; the match to TRBD2 covers 11 bases. V lost 3 bases to trimming and J lost 4 bases; unmatched junction nucleotides: 7. CDR1 and CDR2 (germline): MGHDK, SYGVNS. CDR3 length equals 16 residues.

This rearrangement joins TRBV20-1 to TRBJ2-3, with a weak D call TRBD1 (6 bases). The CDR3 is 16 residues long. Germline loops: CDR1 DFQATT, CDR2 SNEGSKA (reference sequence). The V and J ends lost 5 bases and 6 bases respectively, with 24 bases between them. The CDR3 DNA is TGCAGTGCTCCCAAGATTACAGGGATGAATATTGATACGCAGTATTTT. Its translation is CSAPKITGMNIDTQYF.

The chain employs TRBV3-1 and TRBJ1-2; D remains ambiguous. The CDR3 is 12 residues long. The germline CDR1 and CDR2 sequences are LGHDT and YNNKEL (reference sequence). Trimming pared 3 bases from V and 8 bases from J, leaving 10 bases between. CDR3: CASSHREAGYTF. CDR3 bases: TGTGCCAGCAGCCACCGGGAGGCGGGCTACACCTTC. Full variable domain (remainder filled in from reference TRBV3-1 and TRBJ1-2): DTAVSQTPKYLVTQMGNDKSIKCEQNLGHDTMYWYKQDSKKFLKIMFSYNNKELIINETVPNRFSPKSPDKAHLNLHINSLELGDSAVYFCASSHREAGYTFGSGTRLTVV.

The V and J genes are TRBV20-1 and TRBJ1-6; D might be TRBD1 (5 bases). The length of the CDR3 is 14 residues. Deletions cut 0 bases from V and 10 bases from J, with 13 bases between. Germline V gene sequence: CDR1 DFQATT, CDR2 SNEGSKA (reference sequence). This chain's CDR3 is CSARDGQGASPLHF. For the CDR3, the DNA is TGCAGTGCTAGAGATGGGCAGGGAGCCTCACCCCTCCACTTT.

In DNA form, the CDR3 reads TGTGCCAGCAGTTACTCGACGACTACCCCTCGAGGAACAGATACGCAGTATTTT. This translates into CASSYSTTTPRGTDTQYF. The chain links TRBV6-2 or TRBV6-3 to TRBJ2-3, with a possible D match to TRBD2 (5 bases). There are 18 residues in the CDR3. Germline V CDR1 and CDR2: MNHEY, SVGEGT. The V gene lost 0 bases and the J gene lost 3 bases, with 19 bases spanning the gap.

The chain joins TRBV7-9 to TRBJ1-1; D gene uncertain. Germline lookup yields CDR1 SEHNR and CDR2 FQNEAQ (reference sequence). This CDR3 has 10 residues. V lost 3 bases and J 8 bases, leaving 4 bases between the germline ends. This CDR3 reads CASSFPEAFF. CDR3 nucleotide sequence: TGTGCCAGCAGCTTTCCCGAAGCTTTCTTT.

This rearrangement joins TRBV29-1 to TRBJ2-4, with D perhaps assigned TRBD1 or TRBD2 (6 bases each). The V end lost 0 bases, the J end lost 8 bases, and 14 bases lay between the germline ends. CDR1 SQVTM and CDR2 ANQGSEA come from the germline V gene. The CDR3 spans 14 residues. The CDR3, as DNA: TGCAGCGTTGAAGATCGGGGCGGGACATACATTCAGTACTTC. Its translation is CSVEDRGGTYIQYF. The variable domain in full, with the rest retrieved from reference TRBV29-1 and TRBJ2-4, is SAVISQKPSRDICQRGTSLTIQCQVDSQVTMMFWYRQQPGQSLTLIATANQGSEATYESGFVIDKFPISRPNLTFSTLTVSNMSPEDSSIYLCSVEDRGGTYIQYFGAGTRLSVL.

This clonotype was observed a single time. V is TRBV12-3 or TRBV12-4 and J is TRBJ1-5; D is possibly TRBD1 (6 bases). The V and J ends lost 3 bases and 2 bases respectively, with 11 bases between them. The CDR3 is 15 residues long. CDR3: CASSFQGTGNQPQHF. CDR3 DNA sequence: TGTGCCAGCAGTTTTCAGGGGACGGGCAATCAGCCCCAGCATTTT.

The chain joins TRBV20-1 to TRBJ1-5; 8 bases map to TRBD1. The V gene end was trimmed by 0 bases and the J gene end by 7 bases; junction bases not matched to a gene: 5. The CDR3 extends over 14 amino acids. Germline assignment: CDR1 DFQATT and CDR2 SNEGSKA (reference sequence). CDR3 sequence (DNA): TGCAGTGCTAGAGACAGGGGGCGAGGGCAGCCCCAGCATTTT. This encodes CSARDRGRGQPQHF.